The sequence of this T cell receptor (beta chain) was determined in a study of T cells in Graves' hyperthyroidism and ophthalmopathy. Patients aged 18 to 65 with hyperthyroidism were newly diagnosed, with duration under 2 months. Template material for amplifying TCR beta CDR3 regions consisted of RNA transcripts. HTBI primers were employed in a first-round RT-PCR of the TCR CDR3. Via MiXCR, TCRdb re-called the multiplex PCR reads, giving one row per CDR3 protein. The sample shows under 400,000 distinct CDR3 sequences, about 21% of them seen only once. What was sequenced was blood. The TCR originated in a woman aged 50 to 60 with Graves' hyperthyroidism.

The CDR3 coding sequence is TGCAGTGCTGCCCGAGGGGAGACAGGGGGCCTAGCGGGGCCGTACAATGAGCAGTTCTTC. It translates to CSAARGETGGLAGPYNEQFF. This chain links TRBV20-1 with TRBJ2-1; TRBD1 is a possible D gene (10 bases). Germline values: CDR1 DFQATT, CDR2 SNEGSKA (reference sequence). Deletions cut 5 bases from V and 4 bases from J, with 33 bases between. This CDR3 has 20 residues.